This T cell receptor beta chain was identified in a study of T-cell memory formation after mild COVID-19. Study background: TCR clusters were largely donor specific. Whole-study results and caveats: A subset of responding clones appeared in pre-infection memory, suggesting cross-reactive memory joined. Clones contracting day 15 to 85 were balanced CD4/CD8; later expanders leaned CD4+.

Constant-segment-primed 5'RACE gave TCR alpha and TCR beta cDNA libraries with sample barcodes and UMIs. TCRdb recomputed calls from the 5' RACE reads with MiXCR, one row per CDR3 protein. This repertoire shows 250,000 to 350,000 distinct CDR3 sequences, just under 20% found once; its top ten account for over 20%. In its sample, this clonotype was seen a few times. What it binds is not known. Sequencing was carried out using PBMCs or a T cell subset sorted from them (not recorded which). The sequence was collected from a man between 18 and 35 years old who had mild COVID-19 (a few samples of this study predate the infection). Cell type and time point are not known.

The CDR3 protein is CASSFIGQPYEQYV. DNA of the CDR3: TGTGCCAGCAGCTTTATCGGACAGCCGTACGAGCAGTACGTC. J is TRBJ2-7 and V is TRBV7-2; possible D gene TRBD1, 6 bases. CDR1 and CDR2 from the germline V gene are SGHTA and FQGNSA. The ends were cut back, 3 bases at V and 4 bases at J, with 13 bases in the middle. This CDR3 spans 14 amino acids.